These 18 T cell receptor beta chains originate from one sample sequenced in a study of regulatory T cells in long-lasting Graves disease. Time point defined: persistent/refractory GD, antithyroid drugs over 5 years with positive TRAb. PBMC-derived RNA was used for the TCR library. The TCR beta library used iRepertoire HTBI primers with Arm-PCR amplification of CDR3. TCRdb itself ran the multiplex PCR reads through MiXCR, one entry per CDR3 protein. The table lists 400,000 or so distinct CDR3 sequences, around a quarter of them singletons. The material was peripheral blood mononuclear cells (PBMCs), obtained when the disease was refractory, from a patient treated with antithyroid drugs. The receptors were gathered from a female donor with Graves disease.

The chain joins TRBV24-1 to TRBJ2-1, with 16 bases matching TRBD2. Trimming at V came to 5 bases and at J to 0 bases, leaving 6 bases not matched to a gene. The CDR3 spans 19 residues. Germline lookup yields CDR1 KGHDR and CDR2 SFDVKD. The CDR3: CATSVHGTSGRGSYNEQFF. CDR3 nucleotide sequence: TGTGCCACCAGTGTTCACGGGACTAGCGGGAGGGGCTCCTACAATGAGCAGTTCTTC.

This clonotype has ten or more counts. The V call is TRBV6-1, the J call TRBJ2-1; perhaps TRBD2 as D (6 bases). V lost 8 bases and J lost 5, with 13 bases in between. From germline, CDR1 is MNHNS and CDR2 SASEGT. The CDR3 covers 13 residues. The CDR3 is CASALAENNEQFF. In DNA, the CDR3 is TGTGCCAGCGCGTTAGCGGAAAACAATGAGCAGTTCTTC.

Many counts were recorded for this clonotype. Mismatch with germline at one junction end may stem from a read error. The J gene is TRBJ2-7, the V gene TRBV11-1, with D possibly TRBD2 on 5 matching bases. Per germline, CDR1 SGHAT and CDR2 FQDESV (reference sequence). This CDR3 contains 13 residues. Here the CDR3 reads CASSLTGSSEQYF. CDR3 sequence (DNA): TGTGCCAGCAGCTTAACGGGGTCCTCCGAGCAGTACTTC.

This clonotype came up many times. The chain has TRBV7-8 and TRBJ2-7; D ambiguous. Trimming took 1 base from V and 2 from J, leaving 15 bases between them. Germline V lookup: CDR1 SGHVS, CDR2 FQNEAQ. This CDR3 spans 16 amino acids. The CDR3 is CASSLGSLGPAYEQYF. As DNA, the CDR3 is TGTGCCAGCAGCTTAGGTTCCCTAGGTCCAGCCTACGAGCAGTACTTC.

CDR3: CSARDRTLKGTEAFF. The CDR3 nucleotides are TGCAGTGCTAGAGATCGAACTCTGAAGGGGACTGAAGCTTTCTTT. The V gene is TRBV20-1, the J gene TRBJ1-1; TRBD1 is a possible D gene (5 bases). In germline, CDR1 is DFQATT, CDR2 SNEGSKA (reference sequence). This CDR3 comprises 15 residues. V lost 0 bases and J 5 bases, leaving 16 bases between the germline ends.

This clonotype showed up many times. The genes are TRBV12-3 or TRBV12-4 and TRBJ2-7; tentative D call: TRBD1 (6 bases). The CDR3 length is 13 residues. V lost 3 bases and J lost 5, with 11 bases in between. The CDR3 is CASSFFQGNEQYF. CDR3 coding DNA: TGTGCCAGCAGTTTTTTTCAGGGGAACGAGCAGTACTTC.

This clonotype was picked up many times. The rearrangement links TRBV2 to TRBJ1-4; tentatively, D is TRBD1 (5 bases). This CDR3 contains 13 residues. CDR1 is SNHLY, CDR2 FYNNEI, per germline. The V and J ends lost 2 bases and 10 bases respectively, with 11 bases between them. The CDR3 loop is CASSEIEGPKLFF. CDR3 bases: TGTGCCAGCAGTGAAATCGAGGGGCCAAAACTGTTTTTT.

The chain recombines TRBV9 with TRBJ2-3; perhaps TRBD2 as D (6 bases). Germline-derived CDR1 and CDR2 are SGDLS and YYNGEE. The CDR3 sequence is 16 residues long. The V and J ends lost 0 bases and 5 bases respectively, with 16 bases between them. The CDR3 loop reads CASSVDQSGGVDTQYF. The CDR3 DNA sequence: TGTGCCAGCAGCGTAGACCAAAGCGGAGGGGTAGATACGCAGTATTTT.

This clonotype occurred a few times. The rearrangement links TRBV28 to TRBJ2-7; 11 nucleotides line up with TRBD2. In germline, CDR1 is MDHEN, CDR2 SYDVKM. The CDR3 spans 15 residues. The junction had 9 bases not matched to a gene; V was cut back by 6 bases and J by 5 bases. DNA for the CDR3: TGTGCCAGCAGGTTACTAGCGGGAGCAGGAAACGAGCAGTACTTC. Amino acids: CASRLLAGAGNEQYF.

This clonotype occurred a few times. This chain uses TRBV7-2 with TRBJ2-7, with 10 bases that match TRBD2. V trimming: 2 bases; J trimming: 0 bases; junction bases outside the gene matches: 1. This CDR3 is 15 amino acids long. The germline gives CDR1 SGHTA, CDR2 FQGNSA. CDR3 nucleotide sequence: TGTGCCAGCAGCTTACTAGCGGGAGACTCCTACGAGCAGTACTTC. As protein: CASSLLAGDSYEQYF.

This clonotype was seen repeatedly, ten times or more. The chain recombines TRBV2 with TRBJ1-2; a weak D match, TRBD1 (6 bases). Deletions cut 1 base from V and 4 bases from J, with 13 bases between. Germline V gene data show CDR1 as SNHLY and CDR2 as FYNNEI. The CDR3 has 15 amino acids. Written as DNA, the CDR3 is TGTGCCAGCAGTGAAGACAGGGCGGGGGTCTATGGCTACACCTTC. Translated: CASSEDRAGVYGYTF.

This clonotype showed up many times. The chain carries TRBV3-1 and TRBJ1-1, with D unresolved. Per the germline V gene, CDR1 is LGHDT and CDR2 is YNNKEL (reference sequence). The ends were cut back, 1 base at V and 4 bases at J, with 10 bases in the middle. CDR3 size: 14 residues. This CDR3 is CASSQGAGGTEAFF. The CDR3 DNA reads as TGTGCCAGCAGCCAAGGGGCAGGCGGCACTGAAGCTTTCTTT.

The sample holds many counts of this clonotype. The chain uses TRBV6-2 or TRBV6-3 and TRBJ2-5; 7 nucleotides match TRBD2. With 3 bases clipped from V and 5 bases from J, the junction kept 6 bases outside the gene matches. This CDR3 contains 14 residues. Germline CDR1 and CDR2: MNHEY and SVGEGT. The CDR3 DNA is TGTGCCAGCAGTTATCCCCTAGCGGACGAGACCCAGTACTTC. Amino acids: CASSYPLADETQYF.

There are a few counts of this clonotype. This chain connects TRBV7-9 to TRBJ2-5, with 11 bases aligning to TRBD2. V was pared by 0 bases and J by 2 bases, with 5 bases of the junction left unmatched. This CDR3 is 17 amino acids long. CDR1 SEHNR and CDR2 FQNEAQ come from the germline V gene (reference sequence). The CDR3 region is CASSLAPGLAVQETQYF. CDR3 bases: TGTGCCAGCAGCTTAGCCCCGGGACTAGCGGTACAAGAGACCCAGTACTTC.

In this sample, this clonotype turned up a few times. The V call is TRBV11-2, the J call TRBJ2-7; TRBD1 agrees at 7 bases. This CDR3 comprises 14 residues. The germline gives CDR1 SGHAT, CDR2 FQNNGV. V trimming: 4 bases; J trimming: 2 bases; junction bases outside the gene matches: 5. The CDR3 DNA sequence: TGTGCCAGCAGCTCGGACAGGTTAGCCTACGAGCAGTACTTC. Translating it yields CASSSDRLAYEQYF.

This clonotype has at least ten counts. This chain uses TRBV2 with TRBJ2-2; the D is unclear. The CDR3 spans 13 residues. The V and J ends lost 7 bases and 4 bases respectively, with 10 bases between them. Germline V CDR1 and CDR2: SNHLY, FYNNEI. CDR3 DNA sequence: TGTGCCAGCACCGTGGATTTCACCGGGGAGCTGTTTTTT. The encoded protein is CASTVDFTGELFF.

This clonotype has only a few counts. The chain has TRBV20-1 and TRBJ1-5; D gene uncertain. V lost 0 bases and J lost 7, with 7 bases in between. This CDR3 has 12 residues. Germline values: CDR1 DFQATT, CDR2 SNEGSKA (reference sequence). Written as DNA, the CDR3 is TGCAGTGCTAGAGATCCCGGACAGCCCCAGCATTTT. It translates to CSARDPGQPQHF.

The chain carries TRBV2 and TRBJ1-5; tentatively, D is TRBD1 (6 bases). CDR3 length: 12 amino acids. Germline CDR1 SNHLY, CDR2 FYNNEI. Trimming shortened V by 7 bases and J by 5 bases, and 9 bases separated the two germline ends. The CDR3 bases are TGTGCCAGCATGGGGGGCTATCAGCCCCAGCATTTT. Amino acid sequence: CASMGGYQPQHF.